This T cell receptor beta chain came from a study of cytomegalovirus exposure and HLA in healthy donors. In regard to this clone: Its antigen is unidentified.

Donors sampled were nominally healthy, though unrecorded immune exposures were likely. Findings of the study overall: Presence/absence results assume similar sequencing depth per donor, which may not hold. TCR beta chains numbering 164 were designated cytomegalovirus-associated. Through in vitro validation, three CMV-associated chains were shown to be specific for CMV antigens.

PCR amplification relied on 60 Vbeta primers (plus 13 Jbeta primers). Profiling relied on immunoSEQ multiplex PCR, and the TCRdb table lists in-frame clones only, not all of them. The sample lists about 200,000 clones; 70% to 85% were seen once. There are 15 residues in the CDR3. The germline V gene encodes CDR1 SGHVS and CDR2 FNYEAQ. The V end lost 1 base, the J end lost 5 bases, and 15 bases lay between the germline ends. The chain has TRBV7-6 and TRBJ2-7, with a possible D match to TRBD2 (5 bases). The sequenced sample consisted of PBMCs. The source is a middle-aged man in good health and CMV-seronegative. The CDR3 DNA is TGTGCCAGCAGCTTAGTAATCGGGGAAGGGAACGAGCAGTACTTC. Amino acid sequence: CASSLVIGEGNEQYF.